One and the same sample provided the 8 T cell receptor beta chains below, sequenced in a study of regulatory T cells in long-lasting Graves disease. Arm-PCR of CDR3 regions and iRepertoire HTBI primers were the basis on which TCR beta libraries were built. Each CDR3 protein is one row after TCRdb ran MiXCR on the multiplex PCR reads. The sample yields 350,000 to 450,000 distinct CDR3 sequences, roughly 25% seen once. Time point denoted: persistent/refractory GD, antithyroid drugs over 5 years with positive TRAb. With RNA extracted from PBMCs as input, the TCR library was made. The input for sequencing was peripheral blood mononuclear cells (PBMCs), taken when the disease was refractory, from a patient treated with antithyroid drugs. These receptors all stem from a woman aged 40 to 49 with Graves disease.

Concerning this clonotype: Here the CDR3 omits its conserved ending phenylalanine or tryptophan, so a read error is the likely source. This rearrangement joins TRBV5-1 to TRBJ2-3, with 11 nucleotides matching TRBD1. Germline V gene lookup returns CDR1 SGHRS and CDR2 YFSETQ. The trim removed 4 bases at V and 6 bases at J, leaving 10 bases unmatched. The CDR3 extends over 16 amino acids. CDR3 nucleotides: TGCGCCAGCAGCCTCCAAGGGACAGGGGGACGGGATACGCAGTATCTT. Encoded protein: CASSLQGTGGRDTQYL.

V and J are TRBV7-9 and TRBJ2-1; D gene ambiguous. The CDR3 sequence is 13 residues long. Trimming shortened V by 5 bases and J by 2 bases, and 7 bases separated the two germline ends. Germline V gene sequence: CDR1 SEHNR, CDR2 FQNEAQ (reference sequence). The CDR3 DNA is TGTGCCAGCAGCCCCCCGGCCTACAATGAGCAGTTCTTC. Translated: CASSPPAYNEQFF. Full variable domain (outside the CDR3, taken from reference TRBV7-9 and TRBJ2-1): DTGVSQNPRHKITKRGQNVTFRCDPISEHNRLYWYRQTLGQGPEFLTYFQNEAQLEKSRLLSDRFSAERPKGSFSTLEIQRTEQGDSAMYLCASSPPAYNEQFFGPGTRLTVL.

This chain joins TRBV3-1 and TRBJ2-7, with D unclear. Trimming cost V 1 base and J 5 bases, with 12 bases left between them. This CDR3 is built from 14 residues. CDR1 and CDR2 (germline): LGHDT, YNNKEL (reference sequence). The CDR3 DNA reads TGTGCCAGCAGCCAAGCCGGAACAGCGAACGAGCAGTACTTC. It is translated as CASSQAGTANEQYF.

This clonotype was picked up a small number of times. This chain links TRBV29-1 with TRBJ2-2; 7 bases fit TRBD1. The CDR3 sequence is 14 residues long. Trimming cost V 6 bases and J 6 bases; bases outside gene matches: 10. CDR1 and CDR2 (germline): SQVTM, ANQGSEA. In DNA, the CDR3 is TGCAGCGTGACAGGGTTTGACTTGGCCGGGGAGCTGTTTTTT. Protein: CSVTGFDLAGELFF.

The CDR3 spells CASNLGQMQETQYF. As DNA, the CDR3 is TGTGCCAGCAACCTAGGACAGATGCAAGAGACCCAGTACTTC. The chain links TRBV7-9 to TRBJ2-5; the D gene is possibly TRBD1 (6 bases). CDR3 size: 14 residues. Looked up from germline, CDR1 is SEHNR and CDR2 is FQNEAQ (reference sequence). The V end was cut by 7 bases, the J end by 2 bases, with 14 bases between.

This clonotype has more than one count but fewer than ten. This chain connects TRBV2 to TRBJ2-5; TRBD2 matches 12 bases. V shed 6 bases and J 5 bases; nucleotides not matched to a gene: 10. This CDR3 comprises 16 residues. Germline V gene lookup returns CDR1 SNHLY and CDR2 FYNNEI. The CDR3 DNA follows: TGTGCCAGCAGACCCCGACTAGCGGGAGTTGGGGAGACCCAGTACTTC. This encodes CASRPRLAGVGETQYF.

This clonotype showed up just a few times. The rearrangement joins TRBV7-9 to TRBJ1-3, with D unresolved. CDR3 length equals 14 residues. Germline assignment: CDR1 SEHNR and CDR2 FQNEAQ (reference sequence). Trimming took off 3 bases at V and 4 bases at J, with 10 bases between the two ends. CDR3 DNA: TGTGCCAGCAGCTTCGAGACGGCGGGAAACACCATATATTTT. Encoded protein: CASSFETAGNTIYF.

This clonotype came up a few times. The V and J genes are TRBV20-1 and TRBJ2-4, with a tentative D call TRBD2 (6 bases). V was trimmed by 1 base and J by 3 bases, leaving 13 bases between them. From germline, CDR1 is DFQATT and CDR2 SNEGSKA (reference sequence). The CDR3 contains 15 residues. The CDR3 nucleotides read TGCAGTGCTAGAGTCAGCAGGGAGGTCAAAAACATTCAGTACTTC. Encoded protein: CSARVSREVKNIQYF.